The 14 T cell receptor beta chains presented below share a single source sample, sequenced in a study of CD8+ T cells in alopecia areata. cDNA serving as the sequencing template came from extracted, reverse transcribed RNA. Data came from immunoSEQ multiplex PCR; TCRdb stores just in-frame clones and leaves some out. The repertoire consists of 110,000 or so clones, with around 54% occurring once and the leading ten covering 3% to 3.5%. Treatment described: oral pan-JAK inhibitor, 5-10 mg twice daily. Sequenced material: CD4+ T cells sorted from blood, taken at week 24, from a patient treated with tofacitinib. All receptors come from a human donor with alopecia areata.

This clone turned up a few times. The chain uses TRBV29-1 and TRBJ2-5, with TRBD2 as a possible D gene (6 bases). Germline V lookup: CDR1 SQVTM, CDR2 ANQGSEA. This CDR3 is built from 12 residues. Trimming left V 6 bases short and J 5 bases short, with 13 bases between. The chain's CDR3 is CSVAGPGETQYF. In nucleotides, the CDR3 is TGCAGCGTCGCGGGACCCGGGGAGACCCAGTACTTC.

V gene TRBV5-4 combines with J gene TRBJ2-3, with D unresolved. The V gene's germline CDR1 is SGHNT and CDR2 YYREEE (reference sequence). The CDR3 length is 13 residues. V shed 2 bases and J shed 5 bases, with 9 bases lying between them. In DNA form, the CDR3 reads TGTGCCAGCAGCTTCACCCCGCTAGATACGCAGTATTTT. It specifies CASSFTPLDTQYF.

There are a few counts of this clone. The same CDR3 arises from other DNA sequences in this sample as well. V is TRBV5-1 and J is TRBJ1-5, with no clear D. The CDR3 runs 15 residues. Trimming removed 0 bases at V and 0 bases at J, with 7 bases between. Germline assignment: CDR1 SGHRS and CDR2 YFSETQ. The CDR3 region has the DNA TGCGCCAGCAGCTTGGTTGGGGATAGCAATCAGCCCCAGCATTTT. It encodes CASSLVGDSNQPQHF.

The chain employs TRBV29-1 and TRBJ1-2; tentative D call: TRBD1 (5 bases). The germline V gene has CDR1 SQVTM and CDR2 ANQGSEA. V lost 3 bases and J lost 8, with 13 bases in between. This CDR3 has 12 residues. CDR3 sequence reads: CSVDSGLGGYTF. CDR3 nucleotides: TGCAGCGTTGATTCAGGGCTGGGAGGCTACACCTTC.

The genes are TRBV30 and TRBJ1-1; D not resolved. CDR1 GTSNPN and CDR2 SVGIG come from the germline V gene (reference sequence). Trimming shortened V by 0 bases and J by 3 bases, and 14 bases separated the two germline ends. This CDR3 is built from 15 residues. This CDR3 reads CAWSVPSMRDTEAFF. DNA for the CDR3: TGTGCCTGGAGTGTCCCCTCGATGAGGGACACTGAAGCTTTCTTT.

This rearrangement joins TRBV29-1 to TRBJ1-1; D gene ambiguous. Deletions cut 6 bases from V and 6 bases from J, with 11 bases between. Germline lookup yields CDR1 SQVTM and CDR2 ANQGSEA. This CDR3 region has 11 residues. CDR3 sequence (DNA): TGCAGCGTCGTTATTGGGCCTGAAGCTTTCTTT. Its protein product is CSVVIGPEAFF.

V and J are TRBV27 and TRBJ2-7; TRBD1 matches 9 bases. Unmatched junction bases numbered 10, after V lost 6 bases and J lost 4 bases. The V gene's germline CDR1 is MNHEY and CDR2 SMNVEV (reference sequence). The CDR3 extends over 15 amino acids. CDR3 in amino acids: CASRPTGGFGYEQYF. In DNA form, the CDR3 reads TGTGCCAGCAGACCTACAGGGGGCTTTGGTTACGAGCAGTACTTC.

This clone was detected only a few times. This sequence joins TRBV7-2 and TRBJ2-3; 10 nucleotides align to TRBD1. The CDR3 is 16 amino acids. V lost 4 bases, J lost 5 bases, and 9 bases stayed unmatched. CDR1 is SGHTA and CDR2 is FQGNSA in the germline V gene. The DNA for the CDR3 is TGTGCCAGCAGCTACTTCGGGACAGGGGTCGGAGATACGCAGTATTTT. It encodes CASSYFGTGVGDTQYF.

This clone was observed a few times. The V gene is TRBV5-6, the J gene TRBJ2-3, with a weak D call TRBD1 (5 bases). V lost 1 base and J 2 bases, leaving 14 bases between the germline ends. CDR1 and CDR2 (germline): SGHDT, YYEEEE. This CDR3 is built from 16 residues. The DNA of the CDR3 is TGTGCCAGCAGCTTGTACGCGACAGCTCCCACAGATACGCAGTATTTT. Translated, it gives CASSLYATAPTDTQYF.

This chain links TRBV5-1 with TRBJ2-7, with a weak D call TRBD2 (6 bases). In germline, CDR1 is SGHRS, CDR2 YFSETQ. The V and J ends lost 4 bases and 6 bases respectively, with 17 bases between them. The CDR3 is made up of 14 amino acids. DNA of the CDR3: TGCGCCAGCAGCACTGGGACGGGAGCCGTCGAGCAGTACTTC. Translated: CASSTGTGAVEQYF.

As DNA, the CDR3 is TGCGCCAGCAGCCTAGGTGGGCAGAAACGGGGCTACACCTTC. It encodes CASSLGGQKRGYTF. The J gene is TRBJ1-2, the V gene TRBV5-1; D uncertain. Trimming removed 4 bases from V and 8 bases from J, with 18 bases in between. In germline, CDR1 is SGHRS, CDR2 YFSETQ. This CDR3 spans 14 amino acids.

This chain joins TRBV6-6 and TRBJ2-1; D may be TRBD2 (7 bases). Trimming shortened V by 3 bases and J by 2 bases, and 11 bases separated the two germline ends. Germline-derived CDR1 and CDR2 are MNHNY and SVGAGI (reference sequence). The CDR3 is made up of 15 amino acids. This CDR3 reads CASSYRGGAYNEQFF. The DNA of the CDR3 is TGTGCCAGCAGTTATAGGGGGGGGGCCTACAATGAGCAGTTCTTC.

The V call is TRBV11-1, the J call TRBJ2-1; no clear D. CDR3 size: 17 residues. Germline V CDR1 and CDR2: SGHAT, FQDESV (reference sequence). V lost 4 bases and J 0 bases, leaving 16 bases between the germline ends. DNA for the CDR3: TGTGCCAGCAGCTCACCAGGCGGCACGAGCTCCTACAATGAGCAGTTCTTC. Protein sequence: CASSSPGGTSSYNEQFF.

The chain has TRBV2 and TRBJ1-2; D unclear. The CDR3 consists of 13 residues. Deletions cut 2 bases from V and 3 bases from J, with 7 bases between. Per the germline V gene, CDR1 is SNHLY and CDR2 is FYNNEI. CDR3 in amino acids: CASSESSDYGYTF. CDR3 DNA: TGTGCCAGCAGTGAAAGCAGTGACTATGGCTACACCTTC.